A single sample is the source of the 15 T cell receptor beta chains below, sequenced in a study of cytomegalovirus exposure and HLA in healthy donors. The PCR made use of 60 Vbeta and 13 Jbeta primers. The method was immunoSEQ multiplex PCR; TCRdb's version includes in-frame clones alone and lacks a portion of them. The repertoire holds about 96,000 clones, with about 70% as singletons. Sequenced sample: PBMCs. All receptors derive from a female donor in good health and CMV-seropositive.

This clone was seen more than once but under ten times. DNA of the CDR3: TGTGCCAGCAGCTTTGGCAGGATGACTGAAGCTTTCTTT. Protein product: CASSFGRMTEAFF. V is TRBV7-2 and J is TRBJ1-1; D remains unclear. V was cut by 3 bases and J by 5 bases, with 10 bases left in between. Germline assignment: CDR1 SGHTA and CDR2 FQGNSA. The CDR3 has 13 amino acids.

This clone was counted only a few times. The V and J genes are TRBV7-9 and TRBJ2-5; D possibly corresponds to TRBD2 (5 bases). The CDR3 runs to 15 residues. Germline V gene data show CDR1 as SEHNR and CDR2 as FQNEAQ (reference sequence). V lost 1 base to trimming and J lost 0 bases, with 9 bases between them. In DNA, the CDR3 is TGTGCCAGCAGCTTAGGGAGGACCAACCAAGAGACCCAGTACTTC. This translates into CASSLGRTNQETQYF.

This clone appeared once. The chain uses TRBV4-3 and TRBJ1-6, with D unclear. Trimming removed 1 base from V and 7 bases from J, with 14 bases in between. The CDR3 is made up of 16 amino acids. Looked up from germline, CDR1 is LGHNA and CDR2 is YSLEER. The CDR3 protein is CASSQASGERNSPLHF. In nucleotides, the CDR3 is TGCGCCAGCAGCCAAGCATCCGGAGAGCGGAATTCACCCCTCCACTTT.

The chain joins TRBV28 to TRBJ1-1; D gene ambiguous. V lost 3 bases to trimming and J lost 6 bases, with 11 bases between them. CDR1 and CDR2 (germline): MDHEN, SYDVKM. This CDR3 has 13 residues. CDR3 loop: CASSLAGWAEAFF. CDR3 nucleotides: TGTGCCAGCAGTTTGGCGGGGTGGGCTGAAGCTTTCTTT.

The rearrangement joins TRBV7-9 to TRBJ2-7; maybe TRBD1 (5 bases). CDR1 is SEHNR and CDR2 is FQNEAQ in the germline V gene (reference sequence). Deletions cut 7 bases from V and 3 bases from J, with 19 bases between. The CDR3 sequence is 15 residues long. The CDR3 coding sequence is TGTGCCAGCATCATAGGGGTTGGATTGTTCTACGAGCAGTACTTC. It yields the protein CASIIGVGLFYEQYF.

V is TRBV30 and J is TRBJ2-3, with TRBD1 identical over 10 bases. V shed 2 bases, J shed 5 bases, and the junction held 7 bases outside the gene matches. Germline values: CDR1 GTSNPN, CDR2 SVGIG (reference sequence). The CDR3 extends over 15 amino acids. The CDR3 loop reads CAWSPGTGEVDTQYF. The CDR3 nucleotides are TGTGCCTGGAGTCCCGGGACAGGGGAGGTAGATACGCAGTATTTT. Variable domain in full (rest from reference TRBV30 and TRBJ2-3): SQTIHQWPATLVQPVGSPLSLECTVEGTSNPNLYWYRQAAGRGLQLLFYSVGIGQISSEVPQNLSASRPQDRQFILSSKKLLLSDSGFYLCAWSPGTGEVDTQYFGPGTRLTVL.

This chain uses TRBV5-4 with TRBJ2-1, with TRBD2 matching over 12 bases. The CDR3 spans 19 residues. Germline assignment: CDR1 SGHNT and CDR2 YYREEE (reference sequence). J gave up 10 bases and V 4 bases, and 21 bases lay outside the gene matches. CDR3 residues: CASSVPGLAGPRGVAEQFF. CDR3 coding DNA: TGTGCCAGCAGCGTCCCGGGACTAGCGGGCCCGAGGGGAGTGGCGGAGCAGTTCTTC.

The genes are TRBV6-4 and TRBJ2-5; 7 bases agree with TRBD2. This CDR3 has 16 amino acids. CDR1 and CDR2 (germline): MRHNA, SNTAGT. Trimming removed 1 base from V and 5 bases from J; junction bases left unmatched: 10. The CDR3 sequence: CASSDYRGSPRETQYF. CDR3 nucleotide sequence: TGTGCCAGCAGTGACTATCGCGGGAGCCCCAGGGAGACCCAGTACTTC.

In regard to this clone: This sample also contains other DNA sequences that code for the same CDR3. The CDR3 nucleotides are TGTGCCAGCAGCTTAGCGGGTAGCGGGAGCACAGATACGCAGTATTTT. Encoded protein: CASSLAGSGSTDTQYF. The J gene is TRBJ2-3, the V gene TRBV7-2, with 7 bases aligning to TRBD2. The CDR3 covers 16 residues. Germline V CDR1 and CDR2: SGHTA, FQGNSA. With 0 bases clipped from V and 0 bases from J, the junction kept 3 bases outside the gene matches.

V usage is TRBV11-2 and J usage is TRBJ1-1, with 7 bases identical to TRBD1. The CDR3 length is 14 residues. Germline V gene sequence: CDR1 SGHAT, CDR2 FQNNGV. After removal of 5 bases from V and 4 bases from J, the junction contained 7 bases not matched to a gene. CDR3 sequence: CASSPQGLSTEAFF. Here the CDR3 DNA reads TGTGCCAGCAGCCCACAGGGGCTTTCCACTGAAGCTTTCTTT.

The rearrangement links TRBV6-6 to TRBJ2-2; 7 positions match TRBD1. This CDR3 contains 15 residues. The V and J ends lost 6 bases and 7 bases, in that order; junction bases with no gene match: 11. Germline V gives CDR1 MNHNY, CDR2 SVGAGI (reference sequence). The CDR3 DNA reads as TGTGCCAGCAGCTTCAACAGGGGTGCGCGCGGGGAGCTGTTTTTT. This codes for CASSFNRGARGELFF.

This clone was found a few times. Other nucleotide sequences in the sample specify the same CDR3. This chain connects TRBV4-1 to TRBJ1-3; D call uncertain. Per germline, CDR1 MGHRA and CDR2 YSYEKL. The ends were cut back, 3 bases at V and 0 bases at J, with 3 bases in the middle. The CDR3 covers 13 residues. The CDR3 is CASSHSSGNTIYF. CDR3 sequence (DNA): TGCGCCAGCAGCCATAGCTCTGGAAACACCATATATTTT.

The chain has TRBV9 and TRBJ2-7; a possible D gene is TRBD1 (6 bases). This CDR3 spans 14 amino acids. Deletions cut 4 bases from V and 2 bases from J, with 13 bases between. The germline V gene encodes CDR1 SGDLS and CDR2 YYNGEE. CDR3: CASSFRDTAYEQYF. For the CDR3, the DNA is TGTGCCAGCAGCTTCCGGGACACGGCCTACGAGCAGTACTTC.

The chain links TRBV4-1 to TRBJ2-1; 13 bases are a match to TRBD2. Germline CDR1 reads MGHRA; CDR2 reads YSYEKL. The CDR3 length is 15 residues. V lost 4 bases, J lost 4 bases, and 1 base stayed unmatched. CDR3 amino acids: CASSRGLAGYNEQFF. The CDR3 coding sequence is TGCGCCAGCAGCCGGGGACTAGCGGGGTACAATGAGCAGTTCTTC.

This clone is medium-sized (0.01 to 0.1%) in the sample. The rearrangement uses TRBV11-2 and TRBJ2-1; 8 bases agree with TRBD2. This CDR3 is 15 amino acids long. In germline, CDR1 is SGHAT, CDR2 FQNNGV. V dropped 5 bases and J dropped 3; count of bases not matched to a gene: 6. CDR3 amino acids: CASSPMAGGYNEQFF. For the CDR3, the DNA is TGTGCCAGCAGCCCAATGGCGGGGGGCTACAATGAGCAGTTCTTC.